This T cell receptor (beta chain) is drawn from a study of T cell repertoires in cytomegalovirus infection. Study-level background: TCR beta signatures that were public indicated CMV infection and matching HLA type. Study findings and constraints: In two of eight donors, the top clonotype was HLA-C-restricted CMV-specific. Carriers of CMV plus the relevant HLA were identified by cumulative public TCR beta family frequency.

This CDR3 contains 16 residues. Germline loops: CDR1 SGHRS, CDR2 YFSETQ. Trimming stripped 4 bases from V and 2 bases from J, with 17 bases between. Each CDR3 protein gets one entry after TCRdb re-called the reads with MiXCR. The table includes approximately 500,000 distinct CDR3 sequences, 16% detected once. This clonotype appeared a few times. Its antigen remains unidentified. The clonotype originates from a human donor in good health (CMV status not recorded). Some clones in this sample may be carry-over from other donors' samples. The material sequenced was CD8+ T cells from PBMCs. This chain links TRBV5-1 with TRBJ2-3; the D gene is possibly TRBD2 (6 bases). Written as DNA, the CDR3 is TGCGCCAGCAGCCCTGGGACTGCAAGAGTCACAGATACGCAGTATTTT. It encodes CASSPGTARVTDTQYF.